This is a list of T cell receptor beta chains from one sample in a study of OX40 agonist ivuxolimab in advanced cancers. The assay was immunoSEQ multiplex PCR, and TCRdb's table has in-frame clones only and misses some. The table includes 20,000 or so clones, 80% to 90% detected once. Sequencing was performed on CD4+ or CD8+ T cells sorted from blood, taken in a trial of the OX40 agonist ivuxolimab. The receptors shown here come from an adult with an advanced solid tumor such as melanoma, head and neck, liver or kidney cancer. CDR3s include the opening cysteine and the closing phenylalanine or tryptophan. D genes are given only for firm matches. Clone size, where shown, is once, few, many, or a class for clones that have expanded.

clone size: NA; J gene: TRBJ2-3; V gene: TRBV27; CDR3 length: 15; D gene: TRBD1; CDR3 protein: CASSLRTGISDTQYF; CDR3 DNA: TGTGCCAGCAGTTTAAGGACAGGGATCTCAGATACGCAGTATTTT
clone size: NA; J gene: TRBJ2-7; V gene: TRBV30; CDR3 length: 13; D gene: NA; CDR3 protein: CAWSEGGPNEQYF; CDR3 DNA: TGTGCCTGGAGTGAGGGGGGGCCGAACGAGCAGTACTTC
clone size: NA; J gene: TRBJ2-7; V gene: TRBV2; CDR3 length: 13; D gene: NA; CDR3 protein: CASHSADSYEQYF; CDR3 DNA: TGTGCCAGCCATAGCGCGGACTCCTACGAGCAGTACTTC
clone size: NA; J gene: TRBJ2-7; V gene: TRBV19; CDR3 length: 15; D gene: TRBD1; CDR3 protein: CASSPLQQGAYEQYF; CDR3 DNA: TGTGCCAGTAGTCCCCTCCAGCAGGGGGCCTACGAGCAGTACTTC
clone size: NA; J gene: TRBJ1-3; V gene: TRBV30; CDR3 length: 15; D gene: TRBD1; CDR3 protein: CAWTWTGLSGNTIYF; CDR3 DNA: TGTGCCTGGACATGGACAGGGCTCTCTGGAAACACCATATATTTT
clone size: NA; J gene: TRBJ1-4; V gene: TRBV27; CDR3 length: 17; D gene: NA; CDR3 protein: CASSLWGAAADNEKLFF; CDR3 DNA: TGTGCCAGCAGTTTGTGGGGCGCTGCGGCCGATAATGAAAAACTGTTTTTT
clone size: NA; J gene: TRBJ2-7; V gene: TRBV6-5; CDR3 length: 12; D gene: NA; CDR3 protein: CASMDSSYEQYF; CDR3 DNA: TGTGCCAGCATGGACAGCTCCTACGAGCAGTACTTC
clone size: NA; J gene: TRBJ2-7; V gene: TRBV28; CDR3 length: 14; D gene: TRBD1; CDR3 protein: CASSSTGGTYEQYF; CDR3 DNA: TGTGCCAGCAGTTCGACAGGGGGAACCTACGAGCAGTACTTC
clone size: medium-sized; J gene: TRBJ2-3; V gene: TRBV7-2; CDR3 length: 16; D gene: TRBD1; CDR3 protein: CASSLGAGGKTDTQYF; CDR3 DNA: TGTGCCAGCAGCTTAGGGGCAGGGGGAAAAACAGATACGCAGTATTTT
clone size: NA; J gene: TRBJ2-7; V gene: TRBV27; CDR3 length: 15; D gene: NA; CDR3 protein: CASSLGGFGSYEQYF; CDR3 DNA: TGTGCCAGCAGTTTAGGGGGTTTTGGTTCGTACGAGCAGTACTTC
clone size: NA; J gene: TRBJ1-4; V gene: TRBV11-2; CDR3 length: 14; D gene: NA; CDR3 protein: CASSFLREDEKLFF; CDR3 DNA: TGTGCCAGCAGCTTCCTGCGGGAGGATGAAAAACTGTTTTTT
clone size: few; J gene: TRBJ2-5; V gene: TRBV7-6; CDR3 length: 15; D gene: NA; CDR3 protein: CASSLVEARQETQYF; CDR3 DNA: TGTGCCAGCAGCTTAGTTGAGGCCCGCCAAGAGACCCAGTACTTC
clone size: once; J gene: TRBJ1-3; V gene: TRBV5-4; CDR3 length: 13; D gene: NA; CDR3 protein: CASSPDRGNTIYF; CDR3 DNA: TGTGCCAGCAGCCCGGATAGGGGAAACACCATATATTTT
clone size: once; J gene: TRBJ2-1; V gene: TRBV6-4; CDR3 length: 14; D gene: TRBD1; CDR3 protein: CASSPGDSSSGQFF; CDR3 DNA: TGTGCCAGCAGCCCCGGGGACAGCTCCTCAGGGCAGTTCTTC
clone size: NA; J gene: TRBJ2-1; V gene: TRBV13; CDR3 length: 13; D gene: NA; CDR3 protein: CASSLGGLLEQFF; CDR3 DNA: TGTGCCAGCAGCTTAGGCGGTCTACTCGAGCAGTTCTTC
clone size: NA; J gene: TRBJ2-6; V gene: TRBV7-3; CDR3 length: 19; D gene: NA; CDR3 protein: CASSLGQGQVGSGANVLTF; CDR3 DNA: TGTGCCAGCAGTTTAGGTCAGGGCCAAGTTGGATCTGGGGCCAACGTCCTGACTTTC
clone size: NA; J gene: TRBJ2-1; V gene: TRBV7-8; CDR3 length: 13; D gene: NA; CDR3 protein: CASSEGGKWEQFF; CDR3 DNA: TGTGCCAGCTCCGAGGGCGGAAAATGGGAGCAGTTCTTC
clone size: few; J gene: TRBJ1-3; V gene: TRBV9; CDR3 length: 13; D gene: NA; CDR3 protein: CASMGSSGNTIYF; CDR3 DNA: TGTGCCAGCATGGGTTCCTCTGGAAACACCATATATTTT
clone size: NA; J gene: TRBJ2-7; V gene: TRBV5-1; CDR3 length: 15; D gene: TRBD2; CDR3 protein: CASSLGLAGANEQYF; CDR3 DNA: TGCGCCAGCAGCCTGGGACTAGCGGGGGCCAACGAGCAGTACTTC
clone size: NA; J gene: TRBJ1-6; V gene: TRBV10-1; CDR3 length: 14; D gene: NA; CDR3 protein: CASSESDSAGPLHF; CDR3 DNA: TGCGCCAGCAGTGAGTCAGACAGCGCTGGGCCCCTCCACTTT
clone size: NA; J gene: TRBJ1-1; V gene: TRBV20-1; CDR3 length: 11; D gene: NA; CDR3 protein: CSARLNTEAFF; CDR3 DNA: TGCAGTGCTAGATTGAACACTGAAGCTTTCTTT
clone size: few; J gene: TRBJ1-2; V gene: TRBV6-6; CDR3 length: 15; D gene: NA; CDR3 protein: CASSSRELANYGYTF; CDR3 DNA: TGTGCCAGCAGTTCCAGGGAATTAGCTAACTATGGCTACACCTTC
clone size: medium-sized; J gene: TRBJ2-7; V gene: TRBV4-2; CDR3 length: 15; D gene: TRBD1; CDR3 protein: CASSPMGQGVYEQYF; CDR3 DNA: TGTGCCAGCAGCCCAATGGGACAGGGGGTCTACGAGCAGTACTTC
clone size: NA; J gene: TRBJ2-5; V gene: TRBV28; CDR3 length: 16; D gene: TRBD2; CDR3 protein: CASSGLAGGAQETQYF; CDR3 DNA: TGTGCCAGCAGTGGACTAGCGGGAGGTGCCCAAGAGACCCAGTACTTC
clone size: NA; J gene: TRBJ2-5; V gene: TRBV5-8; CDR3 length: 14; D gene: NA; CDR3 protein: CASSPPRYQETQYF; CDR3 DNA: TGTGCCAGCAGCCCCCCCCGTTACCAAGAGACCCAGTACTTC
clone size: NA; J gene: TRBJ2-1; V gene: TRBV4-2; CDR3 length: 16; D gene: TRBD2; CDR3 protein: CASSGLQGLADNEQFF; CDR3 DNA: TGTGCCAGCAGCGGACTCCAGGGACTAGCGGACAATGAGCAGTTCTTC
clone size: NA; J gene: TRBJ2-7; V gene: TRBV6-1; CDR3 length: 15; D gene: TRBD1; CDR3 protein: CASSRSGTGWYEQYF; CDR3 DNA: TGTGCCAGCAGCCGTTCCGGGACAGGGTGGTACGAGCAGTACTTC
clone size: NA; J gene: TRBJ2-7; V gene: TRBV2; CDR3 length: 14; D gene: NA; CDR3 protein: CASSTSGQYYEQYF; CDR3 DNA: NA
clone size: NA; J gene: TRBJ2-7; V gene: TRBV25-1; CDR3 length: 14; D gene: NA; CDR3 protein: CASSVIDTSYEQYF; CDR3 DNA: TGTGCCAGCAGTGTTATCGACACCTCCTACGAGCAGTACTTC
clone size: few; J gene: TRBJ1-2; V gene: TRBV5-5; CDR3 length: 15; D gene: TRBD1; CDR3 protein: CASSWWGQGIFGYTF; CDR3 DNA: TGTGCCAGCAGCTGGTGGGGACAGGGGATTTTTGGCTACACCTTC
clone size: NA; J gene: TRBJ2-3; V gene: TRBV11-2; CDR3 length: 15; D gene: TRBD2; CDR3 protein: CASSLTGGRADTQYF; CDR3 DNA: TGTGCCAGCAGCTTAACGGGGGGTCGAGCAGATACGCAGTATTTT
clone size: NA; J gene: TRBJ2-2; V gene: TRBV10-1; CDR3 length: 13; D gene: NA; CDR3 protein: CASSVANTGELFF; CDR3 DNA: TGCGCCAGCAGCGTAGCGAACACCGGGGAGCTGTTTTTT
clone size: few; J gene: TRBJ1-1; V gene: TRBV28; CDR3 length: 12; D gene: NA; CDR3 protein: CASSFLNTEAFF; CDR3 DNA: TGTGCCAGCAGTTTCTTGAACACTGAAGCTTTCTTT
clone size: NA; J gene: TRBJ2-7; V gene: TRBV28; CDR3 length: 15; D gene: NA; CDR3 protein: CASSLIGQGEGEQYF; CDR3 DNA: TGTGCCAGCAGTTTAATCGGCCAGGGGGAGGGCGAGCAGTACTTC